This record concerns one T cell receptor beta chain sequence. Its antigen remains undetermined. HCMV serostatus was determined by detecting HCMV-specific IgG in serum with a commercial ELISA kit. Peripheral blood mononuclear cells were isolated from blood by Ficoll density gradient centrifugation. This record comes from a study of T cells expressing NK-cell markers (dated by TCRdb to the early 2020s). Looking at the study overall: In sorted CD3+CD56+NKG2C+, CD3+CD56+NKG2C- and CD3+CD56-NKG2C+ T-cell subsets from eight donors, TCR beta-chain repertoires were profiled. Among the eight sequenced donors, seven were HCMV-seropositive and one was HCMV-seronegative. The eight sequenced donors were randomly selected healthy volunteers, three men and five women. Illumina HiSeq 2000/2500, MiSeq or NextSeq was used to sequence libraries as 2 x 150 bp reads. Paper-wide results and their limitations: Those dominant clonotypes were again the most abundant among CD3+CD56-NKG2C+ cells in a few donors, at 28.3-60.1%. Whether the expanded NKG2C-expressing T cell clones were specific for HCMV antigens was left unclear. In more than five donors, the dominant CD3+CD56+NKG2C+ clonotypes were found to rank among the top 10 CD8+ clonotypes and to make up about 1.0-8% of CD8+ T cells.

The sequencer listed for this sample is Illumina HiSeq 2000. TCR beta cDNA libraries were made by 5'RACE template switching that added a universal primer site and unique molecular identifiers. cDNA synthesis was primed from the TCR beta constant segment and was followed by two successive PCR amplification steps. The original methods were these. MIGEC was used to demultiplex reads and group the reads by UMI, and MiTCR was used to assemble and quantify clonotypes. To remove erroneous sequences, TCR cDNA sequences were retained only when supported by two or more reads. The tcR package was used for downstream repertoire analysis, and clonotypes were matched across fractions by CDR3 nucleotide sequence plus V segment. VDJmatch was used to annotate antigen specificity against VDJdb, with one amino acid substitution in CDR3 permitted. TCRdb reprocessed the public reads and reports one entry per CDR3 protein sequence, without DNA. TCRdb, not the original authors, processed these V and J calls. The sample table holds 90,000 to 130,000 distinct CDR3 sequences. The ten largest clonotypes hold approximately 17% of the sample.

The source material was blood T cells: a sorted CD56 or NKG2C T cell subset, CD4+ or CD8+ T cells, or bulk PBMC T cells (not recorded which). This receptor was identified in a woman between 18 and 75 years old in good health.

CDR3 protein: CASSEQKRDNSSYNEQFF. Recombination connected TRBV25-1 to TRBJ2-1; TCRdb's D call of TRBD1 is untestable without DNA. Based on the germline V gene, the CDR1 and CDR2 sequences are MGHDK and SYGVNS. The CDR3 has 18 amino acids, counting the end cysteine and phenylalanine. No DNA accompanies this entry.